The 26 T cell receptor beta chains given below trace back to one sample, sequenced in a study of T cell changes during pregnancy in multiple sclerosis. Profiling relied on immunoSEQ multiplex PCR, and the TCRdb table lists in-frame clones only, not all of them. This sample has 50,000 to 70,000 clones; roughly 92% occur once, and the top ten carry roughly 1.3%. Sequenced material: peripheral blood, taken in the second trimester of pregnancy. The source is a female donor with multiple sclerosis, enrolled in a pregnancy study.

The genes are TRBV5-5 and TRBJ2-3, with D hard to call. Germline loops: CDR1 SGHKS, CDR2 YYEKEE (reference sequence). The CDR3 consists of 14 residues. Trimming pared 4 bases from V and 5 bases from J, leaving 14 bases between. CDR3 sequence reads: CASSPTKPRDTQYF. The CDR3 coding sequence is TGTGCCAGCAGCCCCACCAAACCGCGAGATACGCAGTATTTT. The full variable domain, its missing parts supplied by reference TRBV5-5 and TRBJ2-3, is DAGVTQSPTHLIKTRGQQVTLRCSPISGHKSVSWYQQVLGQGPQFIFQYYEKEERGRGNFPDRFSARQFPNYSSELNVNALLLGDSALYLCASSPTKPRDTQYFGPGTRLTVL.

The V call is TRBV29-1, the J call TRBJ1-5, with TRBD1 as a possible D gene (6 bases). With 5 bases removed from V and 5 bases from J, the gap between germline ends came to 10 bases. Germline V gene data show CDR1 as SQVTM and CDR2 as ANQGSEA. CDR3 length: 12 residues. The CDR3 DNA follows: TGCAGCGTTAGGGACATCGATCAGCCCCAGCATTTT. The encoded protein is CSVRDIDQPQHF.

The gene calls are TRBV27 and TRBJ2-2, with 9 bases identical to TRBD2. Germline trimming cut 5 bases from V and 4 bases from J; bases unmatched to any gene: 5. The germline V gene has CDR1 MNHEY and CDR2 SMNVEV (reference sequence). The CDR3 covers 15 residues. In DNA form, the CDR3 reads TGTGCCAGCAGTCTGGGACTAGCCGGCACCGGGGAGCTGTTTTTT. This gives the protein CASSLGLAGTGELFF.

J is TRBJ2-3 and V is TRBV7-9; 9 bases agree with TRBD1. CDR3 length equals 16 residues. Germline CDR1 is SEHNR and CDR2 is FQNEAQ (reference sequence). The V gene end was trimmed by 4 bases and the J gene end by 3 bases; junction bases not matched to a gene: 8. DNA for the CDR3: TGTGCCAGCAGCTCACAGGGGGCGGTGGGGACAGATACGCAGTATTTT. Translation gives CASSSQGAVGTDTQYF.

The chain carries TRBV6-6 and TRBJ2-2; TRBD2 aligns across 7 bases. The CDR3 length is 14 residues. Trimming took 6 bases from V and 6 from J; bases not matched to a gene: 7. Per the germline V gene, CDR1 is MNHNY and CDR2 is SVGAGI (reference sequence). The CDR3 bases are TGTGCCAGCAGGTCTATTGGGGGGGCCGGGGAGCTGTTTTTT. Translating gives CASRSIGGAGELFF.

This chain's CDR3 is CASSVGAGGSSYNEQFF. The CDR3 nucleotides read TGTGCCAGCAGCGTAGGAGCAGGGGGCTCCTCCTACAATGAGCAGTTCTTC. This chain links TRBV9 with TRBJ2-1; 8 bases line up with TRBD1. This CDR3 is 17 amino acids long. Germline V lookup: CDR1 SGDLS, CDR2 YYNGEE. The V segment lost 0 bases and the J segment 0 bases; nucleotides outside the gene matches: 5.

The chain employs TRBV2 and TRBJ2-3; D gene ambiguous. The CDR3 sequence is 11 residues long. The ends were cut back, 8 bases at V and 6 bases at J, with 9 bases in the middle. CDR1 SNHLY and CDR2 FYNNEI come from the germline V gene. The CDR3 sequence: CASPVGDTQYF. DNA of the CDR3: TGTGCCAGCCCCGTCGGGGATACGCAGTATTTT.

J is TRBJ2-5 and V is TRBV7-2; TRBD2 matches at 10 bases. CDR1 is SGHTA and CDR2 is FQGNSA in the germline V gene. The CDR3 has 16 amino acids. Trimming at V came to 5 bases and at J to 3 bases, leaving 9 bases not matched to a gene. CDR3 region: CASSRNLAGGEETQYF. CDR3 DNA: TGTGCCAGCAGCCGAAATTTAGCGGGAGGTGAAGAGACCCAGTACTTC. The full variable domain, completed using reference TRBV7-2 and TRBJ2-5, is GAGVSQSPSNKVTEKGKDVELRCDPISGHTALYWYRQSLGQGLEFLIYFQGNSAPDKSGLPSDRFSAERTGGSVSTLTIQRTQQEDSAVYLCASSRNLAGGEETQYFGPGTRLLVL.

The gene calls are TRBV29-1 and TRBJ2-3, with 7 bases matching TRBD2. This CDR3 spans 15 amino acids. J lost 0 bases, V lost 0 bases, and 3 bases had no gene match. The germline gives CDR1 SQVTM, CDR2 ANQGSEA. CDR3: CSVEDGGGSTDTQYF. The CDR3 coding sequence is TGCAGCGTTGAAGATGGGGGGGGAAGCACAGATACGCAGTATTTT.

The V gene is TRBV6-6, the J gene TRBJ1-1; tentative D call: TRBD1 (6 bases). CDR1 MNHNY and CDR2 SVGAGI come from the germline V gene (reference sequence). The CDR3 is 13 residues long. V lost 6 bases and J lost 4, with 12 bases in between. The CDR3 is CASRLTGSTEAFF. In DNA form, the CDR3 reads TGTGCCAGCAGGCTCACAGGGTCCACTGAAGCTTTCTTT.

The rearrangement links TRBV10-3 to TRBJ2-2; 9 bases align to TRBD1. J was trimmed by 7 bases and V by 8 bases; bases with no gene match: 14. This CDR3 spans 16 amino acids. Per germline, CDR1 ENHRY and CDR2 SYGVKD. CDR3 region: CAIAPHPTGGNGELFF. The CDR3 bases are TGTGCCATCGCCCCCCACCCGACAGGGGGAAACGGGGAGCTGTTTTTT.

This clone was seen only once. The chain combines TRBV6-1 with TRBJ1-2; D unclear. Germline V lookup: CDR1 MNHNS, CDR2 SASEGT. The V and J ends lost 8 bases and 0 bases respectively, with 16 bases between them. The CDR3 consists of 15 residues. In DNA form, the CDR3 reads TGTGCCAGCGGGAGGACGATCAGCGCTAACTATGGCTACACCTTC. Amino acid sequence: CASGRTISANYGYTF.

The chain employs TRBV4-2 and TRBJ1-1; no clear D. Germline V lookup: CDR1 LGHNA, CDR2 YNFKEQ. V was cut by 1 base and J by 0 bases, with 9 bases left in between. The CDR3 sequence is 15 residues long. The CDR3 region has the DNA TGTGCCAGCAGCCAAGTATCCGGGGTGAACACTGAAGCTTTCTTT. Translation: CASSQVSGVNTEAFF.

V is TRBV25-1 and J is TRBJ2-7, with D uncertain. The V gene lost 7 bases and the J gene lost 4 bases, with 14 bases spanning the gap. Germline-derived CDR1 and CDR2 are MGHDK and SYGVNS. CDR3 length: 13 residues. The CDR3 nucleotides read TGTGCCAGCAACGAGACACGTCCGTACGAGCAGTACTTC. Protein sequence: CASNETRPYEQYF.

The chain links TRBV5-4 to TRBJ2-2; D is possibly TRBD1 (6 bases). Trimming cost V 0 bases and J 6 bases, with 12 bases left between them. CDR3 length: 15 residues. Germline assignment: CDR1 SGHNT and CDR2 YYREEE (reference sequence). Written as DNA, the CDR3 is TGTGCCAGCAGCTTGGCCGAACAGGGTCCCGGGGAGCTGTTTTTT. Translating gives CASSLAEQGPGELFF.

CDR3 nucleotides: TGTGCCAGCAGCTTAAATTCCGCTAGCGGAAGCACAGATACGCAGTATTTT. Protein: CASSLNSASGSTDTQYF. The genes are TRBV7-3 and TRBJ2-3; 7 nucleotides match TRBD2. CDR1 and CDR2 (germline): SGHTA, FQGTGA. V trimming: 1 base; J trimming: 0 bases; junction bases outside the gene matches: 7. The CDR3 loop spans 17 amino acids.

This clone appeared once. The rearrangement joins TRBV18 to TRBJ2-7; possible D gene TRBD1, 6 bases. CDR1 is KGHSH and CDR2 is LQKENI in the germline V gene. This CDR3 has 15 amino acids. V was pared by 0 bases and J by 3 bases, with 12 bases between. The CDR3 region has the DNA TGTGCCAGCTCACCACCAAGGGGACAAGACTACGAGCAGTACTTC. Translating gives CASSPPRGQDYEQYF. Looking up the rest from reference TRBV18 and TRBJ2-7 gives the full variable domain: NAGVMQNPRHLVRRRGQEARLRCSPMKGHSHVYWYRQLPEEGLKFMVYLQKENIIDESGMPKERFSAEFPKEGPSILRIQQVVRGDSAAYFCASSPPRGQDYEQYFGPGTRLTVT.

The chain links TRBV27 to TRBJ2-7; D is perhaps TRBD2 (5 bases). The V and J ends lost 6 bases and 4 bases respectively, with 22 bases between them. This CDR3 is built from 16 residues. The V gene's germline CDR1 is MNHEY and CDR2 SMNVEV (reference sequence). The CDR3 here is CASSPSPKDLLYEQYF. The DNA of the CDR3 is TGTGCCAGCAGCCCCTCCCCGAAGGACTTACTTTACGAGCAGTACTTC.

This CDR3 is CASSIDRGPHYGYTF. The CDR3 region has the DNA TGTGCCAGCAGTATTGACAGGGGACCTCACTATGGCTACACCTTC. The chain uses TRBV28 and TRBJ1-2, with 8 bases lining up with TRBD1. Germline CDR1 reads MDHEN; CDR2 reads SYDVKM. The length of the CDR3 is 15 residues. With V trimmed by 5 bases and J by 3 bases, 8 bases remained unmatched.

The rearrangement joins TRBV29-1 to TRBJ2-2; D is unclear. The CDR3 loop spans 14 amino acids. V gave up 4 bases and J gave up 2 bases, with 11 bases separating them. Germline values: CDR1 SQVTM, CDR2 ANQGSEA. DNA of the CDR3: TGCAGCGTTGTCGGTATGCTAAACACCGGGGAGCTGTTTTTT. This gives the protein CSVVGMLNTGELFF.

V gene TRBV6-1 combines with J gene TRBJ2-3, with TRBD1 matching 8 bases. The CDR3 is 16 residues long. From germline, CDR1 is MNHNS and CDR2 SASEGT. The V and J ends lost 2 bases and 3 bases, in that order; junction bases with no gene match: 7. The CDR3 nucleotides read TGTGCCAGCAGTGAACTACAGGGGGTCCTTACAGATACGCAGTATTTT. Translation: CASSELQGVLTDTQYF.

V usage is TRBV27 and J usage is TRBJ1-1; D is ambiguous. The V and J ends lost 5 bases and 4 bases respectively, with 8 bases between them. Germline-derived CDR1 and CDR2 are MNHEY and SMNVEV (reference sequence). The CDR3 covers 12 residues. CDR3 DNA: TGTGCCAGCAGTCCGGGTGGCACTGAAGCTTTCTTT. Its protein product is CASSPGGTEAFF.

The rearrangement joins TRBV2 to TRBJ1-2; D unclear. Germline CDR1 is SNHLY and CDR2 is FYNNEI. There are 12 residues in the CDR3. Trimming stripped 8 bases from V and 4 bases from J, with 11 bases between. The chain's CDR3 is CASVRVSYGYTF. CDR3 coding DNA: TGTGCCAGCGTCCGGGTTAGCTATGGCTACACCTTC.

CDR3 amino acids: CASSLVSGREEQYF. CDR3 sequence (DNA): TGTGCCAGCAGCTTAGTTAGCGGGAGAGAAGAGCAGTACTTC. The V call is TRBV7-2, the J call TRBJ2-7, with TRBD2 matching 9 bases. The CDR3 consists of 14 residues. The trim removed 1 base at V and 7 bases at J, leaving 5 bases unmatched. The germline gives CDR1 SGHTA, CDR2 FQGNSA.

With regard to this clone: Compared with germline, one end of the junction differs, possibly owing to a read error. Other DNA sequences within the sample encode an identical CDR3. This rearrangement joins TRBV5-4 to TRBJ1-1, with D maybe TRBD1 (6 bases). Germline V gives CDR1 SGHNT, CDR2 YYREEE (reference sequence). The CDR3 contains 14 residues. The CDR3 is CASSFYREGTEAFF. CDR3 sequence (DNA): TGTGCCAGCAGCTTTTACAGGGAAGGCACTGAGGCTTTCTTT.

This clone was counted once. The chain employs TRBV5-6 and TRBJ2-1; tentative D call: TRBD2 (6 bases). Germline values: CDR1 SGHDT, CDR2 YYEEEE. Deletions cut 4 bases from V and 6 bases from J, with 23 bases between. The CDR3 spans 17 residues. CDR3 in DNA: TGTGCCAGCAGCCCGAGGGTAGTAATAGCGGAGCCCAATGAGCAGTTCTTC. This translates into CASSPRVVIAEPNEQFF.